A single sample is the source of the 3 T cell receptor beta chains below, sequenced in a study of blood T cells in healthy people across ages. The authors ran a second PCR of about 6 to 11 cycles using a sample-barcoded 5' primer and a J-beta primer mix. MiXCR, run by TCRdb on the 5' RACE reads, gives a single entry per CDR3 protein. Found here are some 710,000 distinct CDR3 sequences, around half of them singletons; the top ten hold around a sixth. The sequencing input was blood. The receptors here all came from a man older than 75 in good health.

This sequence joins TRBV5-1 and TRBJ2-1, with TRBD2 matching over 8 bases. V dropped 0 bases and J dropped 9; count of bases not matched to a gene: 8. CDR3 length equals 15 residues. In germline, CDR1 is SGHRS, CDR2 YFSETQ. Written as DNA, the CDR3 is TGCGCCAGCAGCTTGGGATCCGGGAGGGGTATTGAGCAGTTCTTC. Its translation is CASSLGSGRGIEQFF. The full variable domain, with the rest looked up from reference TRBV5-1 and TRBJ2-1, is KAGVTQTPRYLIKTRGQQVTLSCSPISGHRSVSWYQQTPGQGLQFLFEYFSETQRNKGNFPGRFSGRQFSNSRSEMNVSTLELGDSALYLCASSLGSGRGIEQFFGPGTRLTVL.

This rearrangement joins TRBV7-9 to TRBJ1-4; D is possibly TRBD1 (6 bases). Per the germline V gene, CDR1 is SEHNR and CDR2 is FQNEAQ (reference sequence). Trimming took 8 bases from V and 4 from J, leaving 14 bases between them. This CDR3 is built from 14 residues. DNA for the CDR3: TGTGCCAGCGACGAGACAGGCCTTAATGAAAAACTGTTTTTT. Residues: CASDETGLNEKLFF.

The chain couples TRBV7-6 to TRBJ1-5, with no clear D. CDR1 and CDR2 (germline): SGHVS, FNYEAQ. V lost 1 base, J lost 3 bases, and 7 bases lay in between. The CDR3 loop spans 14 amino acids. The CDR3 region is CASSLESHNQPQHF. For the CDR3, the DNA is TGTGCCAGCAGCTTAGAAAGCCACAATCAGCCCCAGCATTTT.